This entry describes one T cell receptor beta chain. Its antigen is unidentified. The data originate from a study of T cell responses to AZD1222 COVID-19 vaccine. At the level of the study: Second-dose timings of about 4 or about 12 weeks were pooled. Study-wide results and caveats: The sample set comprised mostly white British donors with more females, and clonal diversity was possibly underestimated.

The protocol was immunoSEQ multiplex PCR, while the TCRdb copy is restricted to in-frame clones and leaves out a portion. This sample has about 160,000 clones, with 75% to 90% found just once. V was clipped by 1 base and J by 4 bases; unmatched bases: 4. The CDR3 is made up of 15 amino acids. The V gene's germline CDR1 is SNHLY and CDR2 FYNNEI. The genes are TRBV2 and TRBJ1-1; 9 bases line up with TRBD1. The starting material was peripheral blood, obtained on day 0 of AZD1222 vaccination. This TCR derives from an adult in good health. For the CDR3, the DNA is TGTGCCAGCAGTGAAGACAGGGGGCGAGGCACTGAAGCTTTCTTT. It translates to CASSEDRGRGTEAFF.